This T cell receptor (beta chain) emerged from a study of response to subunit inactivated influenza vaccine. Remarks on this clonotype: Its antigen is unidentified. At one of its ends the junction is not consistent with the germline gene, which may arise from a read error.

Study-level findings and limits: That few new T cells are recruited by each seasonal influenza vaccination was the authors' suggestion.

TCRdb re-called the RT-PCR reads through MiXCR, storing one row per CDR3 protein. The data contain about half a million distinct CDR3 sequences, roughly 27% of them seen just once; the ten biggest clones take up approximately 2%. The sample consisted of CD4+ T cells sorted from PBMCs, taken about 5 days after vaccination. This sequence originates from a man between 45 and 60 years old who received an inactivated influenza vaccine.

The CDR3 DNA follows: TGTGCCAGCAGTAAAAGGGGGTTACAGACCCACTACTTC. Translating gives CASSKRGLQTHYF. V is TRBV12-3 or TRBV12-4 and J is TRBJ2-5, with a tentative D call TRBD1 (6 bases). The CDR3 is 13 residues long.